These 13 T cell receptor beta chains originate from one sample sequenced in a study of cytomegalovirus exposure and HLA in healthy donors (dated by TCRdb to between 2016 and 2019). Library preparation was by the immunoSEQ multiplex PCR assay. For the multiplex PCR, a mixture combining 60 forward primers for TCR Vbeta segments and 13 reverse primers for TCR Jbeta segments was used. Not all clones reach the TCRdb copy of this immuneACCESS table, which keeps in-frame sequences only. Checked studies attribute under half of the gap to unresolved V genes and leave the rest unexplained. This sample's records show roughly 110,000 clones. The ten largest clones capture more than 3.5% of the sample. The material sequenced was PBMCs. These receptors originate from a man aged 25-45 years in good health and CMV-seronegative.

The CDR3 nucleotides read TGTGCCAGCACCAGACTAGCGGGGGGGAATGAGCAGTTCTTC. Protein: CASTRLAGGNEQFF. The chain couples TRBV6-4 to TRBJ2-1; the match to TRBD2 covers 14 bases. V trimming: 7 bases; J trimming: 7 bases; junction bases outside the gene matches: 3. There are 14 residues in the CDR3. The V gene's germline CDR1 is MRHNA and CDR2 SNTAGT.

The gene calls are TRBV28 and TRBJ2-5, with 7 positions matching TRBD2. There are 13 residues in the CDR3. Germline CDR1 MDHEN, CDR2 SYDVKM. V shed 8 bases, J shed 2 bases, and the junction held 5 bases outside the gene matches. The CDR3 sequence is CASVGGGQETQYF. CDR3 nucleotides: TGTGCCAGCGTGGGGGGGGGACAAGAGACCCAGTACTTC.

The V call is TRBV19, the J call TRBJ1-3; D is unclear. Trimming removed 4 bases at V and 0 bases at J, with 10 bases between. From germline, CDR1 is LNHDA and CDR2 SQIVND (reference sequence). CDR3 length: 15 amino acids. CDR3 in DNA: TGTGCCAGTAGTACCCGCGCCGGCTCTGGAAACACCATATATTTT. This translates into CASSTRAGSGNTIYF.

The J gene is TRBJ2-5, the V gene TRBV7-8; the D gene is possibly TRBD1 (6 bases). This CDR3 is built from 14 residues. Trimming stripped 3 bases from V and 2 bases from J, with 10 bases between. Germline-derived CDR1 and CDR2 are SGHVS and FQNEAQ. The CDR3 DNA follows: TGTGCCAGCAGCTTGGGGGCGGTTCAAGAGACCCAGTACTTC. Protein: CASSLGAVQETQYF.

The V gene is TRBV5-1, the J gene TRBJ2-7; 8 bases map to TRBD1. J gave up 4 bases and V 4 bases, and 16 bases lay outside the gene matches. The germline V gene encodes CDR1 SGHRS and CDR2 YFSETQ. This CDR3 comprises 17 residues. The CDR3 sequence: CASSAGVTGATSYEQYF. CDR3 nucleotide sequence: TGCGCCAGCAGCGCCGGAGTGACAGGGGCGACCTCTTACGAGCAGTACTTC.

The chain couples TRBV6-4 to TRBJ2-3, with 9 bases identical to TRBD2. The CDR3 runs 15 residues. With V trimmed by 4 bases and J by 0 bases, 2 bases remained unmatched. Germline values: CDR1 MRHNA, CDR2 SNTAGT. The chain's CDR3 is CASSVLAGSTDTQYF. CDR3 in DNA: TGTGCCAGCAGTGTACTAGCGGGTAGCACAGATACGCAGTATTTT.

V and J are TRBV4-1 and TRBJ2-1; 9 nucleotides line up with TRBD2. CDR1 MGHRA and CDR2 YSYEKL come from the germline V gene. With V trimmed by 0 bases and J by 2 bases, 2 bases remained unmatched. The CDR3 runs to 16 residues. For the CDR3, the DNA is TGCGCCAGCAGCCAAGAGGGCGGGGGGGCCTACAATGAGCAGTTCTTC. This sequence encodes CASSQEGGGAYNEQFF.

The chain joins TRBV2 to TRBJ2-1, with D tentatively TRBD2 (7 bases). Trimming took off 8 bases at V and 10 bases at J, with 15 bases between the two ends. The CDR3 is made up of 12 amino acids. Germline V gives CDR1 SNHLY, CDR2 FYNNEI. The CDR3, as DNA: TGTGCCAGCGGGGGGGCCTCAGTAGAGCAGTTCTTC. Translation gives CASGGASVEQFF.

The genes are TRBV4-1 and TRBJ2-5; 10 positions match TRBD1. Trimming took 4 bases from V and 3 from J; bases not matched to a gene: 8. The CDR3 is made up of 16 amino acids. Germline-derived CDR1 and CDR2 are MGHRA and YSYEKL. CDR3 in DNA: TGCGCCAGCAGCCCAATAACCGGGACAGGGGAAGAGACCCAGTACTTC. It translates to CASSPITGTGEETQYF.

The rearrangement joins TRBV9 to TRBJ1-3, with D hard to call. Trimming took off 2 bases at V and 0 bases at J, with 6 bases between the two ends. The V gene's germline CDR1 is SGDLS and CDR2 YYNGEE. The CDR3 contains 14 residues. As DNA, the CDR3 is TGTGCCAGCAGCGTGAGAAGCTCTGGAAACACCATATATTTT. Translating gives CASSVRSSGNTIYF.

The rearrangement links TRBV18 to TRBJ1-1; no definite D call. The length of the CDR3 is 16 residues. The germline V gene has CDR1 KGHSH and CDR2 LQKENI. Trimming shortened V by 5 bases and J by 0 bases, and 16 bases separated the two germline ends. CDR3 sequence reads: CASSAGSPGMNTEAFF. The CDR3 nucleotides read TGTGCCAGCTCAGCCGGGAGCCCCGGGATGAACACTGAAGCTTTCTTT.

The rearrangement uses TRBV25-1 and TRBJ2-7; 7 positions match TRBD1. This CDR3 contains 17 residues. Per germline, CDR1 MGHDK and CDR2 SYGVNS. The V segment lost 0 bases and the J segment 0 bases; nucleotides outside the gene matches: 8. The CDR3 region is CASSEYGNRGFSYEQYF. CDR3 coding DNA: TGTGCCAGCAGTGAATATGGCAACAGGGGTTTCTCCTACGAGCAGTACTTC.

This sequence joins TRBV25-1 and TRBJ2-5; 14 bases are a match to TRBD2. CDR3 size: 18 residues. The V and J ends lost 5 bases and 0 bases, in that order; junction bases with no gene match: 8. CDR1 and CDR2 (germline): MGHDK, SYGVNS. CDR3 DNA: TGTGCCAGCAGTTCACCGGGACTAGCGGGGGCAAACCAAGAGACCCAGTACTTC. Translation: CASSSPGLAGANQETQYF.